This TCR beta chain emerged from a study of cytomegalovirus exposure and HLA in healthy donors. The CDR3 totals 15 residues. Germline assignment: CDR1 SNHLY and CDR2 FYNNEI. On this clone itself: A junction end diverges from the germline sequence, so it may reflect a read error.

PCR employed 60 Vbeta and 13 Jbeta primers. Profiled with immunoSEQ multiplex PCR; TCRdb holds only in-frame clones, not every one. The sample contains about 110,000 clones, about three quarters of which appear only once. The sequenced material came from PBMCs. The receptor's source is a female donor in good health and CMV-seropositive. V gene TRBV2 combines with J gene TRBJ2-7, with 7 bases identical to TRBD1. DNA of the CDR3: TGTGCCAGCAGGGAAGACAGGGCGTCCGTATACGAGCAGTACTTC. It codes for CASREDRASVYEQYF.